Following are 17 T cell receptor beta chains from one sample sequenced in a study of response to subunit inactivated influenza vaccine. Each CDR3 protein gets one entry after TCRdb re-called the RT-PCR reads with MiXCR. The sample holds more than 400,000 distinct CDR3 sequences, approximately 11% seen once. This material consisted of PBMCs from blood, taken 40 to 50 days after vaccination. The receptors originated from a man aged 50 or older who received an inactivated influenza vaccine.

This clonotype was seen ten or more times. CDR3 protein: CSVRNREAEKLFF. The CDR3 DNA is TGCAGCGTTCGGAACAGGGAGGCGGAAAAACTGTTTTTT. J is TRBJ1-4 and V is TRBV29-1; a possible D gene is TRBD1 (6 bases). Per germline, CDR1 SQVTM and CDR2 ANQGSEA. With 5 bases removed from V and 8 bases from J, the gap between germline ends came to 15 bases. This CDR3 spans 13 amino acids. The variable domain in full, with the rest retrieved from reference TRBV29-1 and TRBJ1-4, is SAVISQKPSRDICQRGTSLTIQCQVDSQVTMMFWYRQQPGQSLTLIATANQGSEATYESGFVIDKFPISRPNLTFSTLTVSNMSPEDSSIYLCSVRNREAEKLFFGSGTQLSVL.

This clonotype was recorded at least ten times. The V call is TRBV12-3 or TRBV12-4, the J call TRBJ2-3; D remains unclear. The length of the CDR3 is 13 residues. V was pared by 2 bases and J by 2 bases, with 5 bases between. Here the CDR3 DNA reads TGTGCCAGCAGTTTAAGGGTCACAGATACGCAGTATTTT. Its protein is CASSLRVTDTQYF.

This rearrangement joins TRBV9 to TRBJ2-7; the D is unclear. Trimming removed 0 bases at V and 0 bases at J, with 10 bases between. CDR1 is SGDLS and CDR2 is YYNGEE in the germline V gene. This CDR3 is 15 amino acids long. The DNA for the CDR3 is TGTGCCAGCAGCGTAGATGCGGATAGCTCCTACGAGCAGTACTTC. Encoded protein: CASSVDADSSYEQYF. Together with reference TRBV9 and TRBJ2-7, the CDR3 gives the full variable domain: DSGVTQTPKHLITATGQRVTLRCSPRSGDLSVYWYQQSLDQGLQFLIQYYNGEERAKGNILERFSAQQFPDLHSELNLSSLELGDSALYFCASSVDADSSYEQYFGPGTRLTVT.

The chain is built from TRBV11-2 and TRBJ2-3; 10 bases align to TRBD2. The junction had 15 bases not matched to a gene; V was cut back by 5 bases and J by 1 base. The germline gives CDR1 SGHAT, CDR2 FQNNGV. The CDR3 spans 19 residues. The CDR3 sequence: CASSPYLPIAGGRTDTQYF. CDR3 nucleotide sequence: TGTGCCAGCAGCCCCTACCTCCCCATAGCGGGAGGTCGCACAGATACGCAGTATTTT.

With regard to this clonotype: A much bigger clone sits one base away, suggesting this may be a read error. The V and J genes are TRBV20-1 and TRBJ2-1; no reliable D call. This CDR3 has 14 residues. V dropped 6 bases and J dropped 0 bases, with 12 bases sitting between them. Germline CDR1 is DFQATT and CDR2 is SNEGSKA (reference sequence). Here the CDR3 reads CSATQANSYNEQFF. CDR3 sequence (DNA): TGCAGTGCAACGCAGGCTAACTCCTACAATGAGCAGTTCTTC.

This clonotype was seen many times. The chain combines TRBV7-8 with TRBJ1-2, with D unclear. The CDR3 loop spans 15 amino acids. The V and J ends lost 1 base and 4 bases respectively, with 13 bases between them. Germline CDR1 reads SGHVS; CDR2 reads FQNEAQ. CDR3 residues: CASSLVPGSVYGYTF. CDR3 DNA: TGTGCCAGCAGCTTAGTTCCGGGTTCCGTCTATGGCTACACCTTC.

The chain recombines TRBV6-2 or TRBV6-3 with TRBJ2-1, with D unresolved. The CDR3 sequence is 12 residues long. The V gene lost 6 bases and the J gene lost 8 bases, with 11 bases spanning the gap. The V gene's germline CDR1 is MNHEY and CDR2 SVGEGT. The CDR3 DNA reads TGTGCCAGCAGCCCCGCTTTCTATGAGCAGTTCTTC. Translated, it gives CASSPAFYEQFF.

This chain joins TRBV12-3 or TRBV12-4 and TRBJ1-6; possible D gene TRBD1, 5 bases. The V end was cut by 3 bases, the J end by 9 bases, with 18 bases between. The CDR3 runs to 16 residues. The CDR3 sequence is CASSFFFGDSSSPLHF. In DNA form, the CDR3 reads TGTGCCAGCAGTTTCTTTTTCGGGGACTCAAGTTCACCCCTCCACTTT.

The table lists this clonotype with a few counts. This CDR3 reads CSVTGSGEKLFF. The CDR3 region has the DNA TGCAGCGTTACAGGGTCGGGGGAAAAACTGTTTTTT. The chain joins TRBV29-1 to TRBJ1-4; possible D gene TRBD1, 6 bases. There are 12 residues in the CDR3. Trimming pared 5 bases from V and 8 bases from J, leaving 12 bases between. Germline CDR1 SQVTM, CDR2 ANQGSEA.

The chain uses TRBV5-1 and TRBJ2-7, with D hard to call. CDR3 length equals 14 residues. The V end was cut by 0 bases, the J end by 3 bases, with 10 bases between. Germline lookup yields CDR1 SGHRS and CDR2 YFSETQ. CDR3 protein: CASSLVGYDYEQYF. In DNA, the CDR3 is TGCGCCAGCAGCTTGGTAGGGTACGACTACGAGCAGTACTTC. The entire variable domain, with the rest obtained from reference TRBV5-1 and TRBJ2-7, is as follows: KAGVTQTPRYLIKTRGQQVTLSCSPISGHRSVSWYQQTPGQGLQFLFEYFSETQRNKGNFPGRFSGRQFSNSRSEMNVSTLELGDSALYLCASSLVGYDYEQYFGPGTRLTVT.

This CDR3 is CASSPRTSTGPQPYEQYF. The CDR3 DNA reads TGTGCCAGCTCACCGAGGACGTCGACGGGACCCCAACCCTACGAGCAGTACTTC. The chain employs TRBV18 and TRBJ2-7, with D perhaps TRBD1 or TRBD2 (5 bases each). The V gene lost 3 bases and the J gene lost 2 bases, with 23 bases spanning the gap. This CDR3 spans 18 amino acids. CDR1 is KGHSH, CDR2 LQKENI, per germline.

There are many counts of this clonotype. The chain is built from TRBV10-3 and TRBJ2-5; 8 bases agree with TRBD1. Trimming cost V 4 bases and J 5 bases; bases outside gene matches: 6. The CDR3 extends over 14 amino acids. Per germline, CDR1 ENHRY and CDR2 SYGVKD. CDR3: CAISGTGKGETQYF. DNA for the CDR3: TGTGCCATCAGTGGGACAGGGAAAGGGGAGACCCAGTACTTC.

The sample holds a few counts of this clonotype. The chain recombines TRBV7-2 with TRBJ2-7; D uncertain. Between the trimmed V and J ends, which lost 2 bases and 0 bases, there was a span of 8 bases. The length of the CDR3 is 14 residues. From germline, CDR1 is SGHTA and CDR2 FQGNSA. Here the CDR3 reads CASSLNGNSYEQYF. The CDR3 nucleotides are TGTGCCAGCAGCTTAAACGGTAACTCCTACGAGCAGTACTTC.

This clonotype showed up just a few times. The CDR3 region is CASSYSIVGTSGYNEQFF. CDR3 DNA sequence: TGTGCCAGCAGTTACTCGATAGTAGGGACTAGCGGGTACAATGAGCAGTTCTTC. V usage is TRBV6-2 or TRBV6-3 and J usage is TRBJ2-1, with 12 positions matching TRBD2. V lost 0 bases and J lost 4; bases outside the gene matches: 7. This CDR3 spans 18 amino acids. Germline CDR1 and CDR2: MNHEY and SVGEGT.

This clonotype was seen at least ten times. This chain links TRBV5-6 with TRBJ2-7; TRBD1 is a possible D gene (5 bases). Germline V CDR1 and CDR2: SGHDT, YYEEEE. The V gene lost 4 bases and the J gene lost 2 bases, with 10 bases spanning the gap. This CDR3 has 13 amino acids. The CDR3 DNA follows: TGTGCCAGCAGCATTGGACACACCTACGAGCAGTACTTC. As protein: CASSIGHTYEQYF.

The rearrangement links TRBV20-1 to TRBJ2-1, with D possibly being TRBD1 (6 bases). CDR3 size: 15 residues. Germline values: CDR1 DFQATT, CDR2 SNEGSKA (reference sequence). Trimming removed 0 bases from V and 9 bases from J, with 18 bases in between. CDR3: CSARDTGRGGGEQFF. The CDR3 DNA reads as TGCAGTGCTAGAGACACGGGACGTGGGGGCGGTGAGCAGTTCTTC.

On this clonotype: This clone may be a read error of a much larger clone one base away. This chain links TRBV20-1 with TRBJ2-2; D is undetermined. The CDR3 is 14 amino acids. Germline V CDR1 and CDR2: DFQATT, SNEGSKA (reference sequence). CDR3 protein: CSAILQKPTWELFF. In DNA, the CDR3 is TGCAGTGCTATTCTGCAAAAGCCCACCTGGGAGCTGTTTTTT.